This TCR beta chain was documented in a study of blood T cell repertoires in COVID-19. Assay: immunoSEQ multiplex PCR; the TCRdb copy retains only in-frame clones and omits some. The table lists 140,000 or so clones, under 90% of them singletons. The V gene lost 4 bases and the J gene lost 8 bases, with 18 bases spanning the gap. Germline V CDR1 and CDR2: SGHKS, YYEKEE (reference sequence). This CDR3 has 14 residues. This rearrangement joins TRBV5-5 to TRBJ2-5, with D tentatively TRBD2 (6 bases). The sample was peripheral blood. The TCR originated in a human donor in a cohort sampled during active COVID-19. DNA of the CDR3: TGTGCCAGCAGCCCACGGGACTCCCTGAATACCCAGTACTTC. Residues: CASSPRDSLNTQYF. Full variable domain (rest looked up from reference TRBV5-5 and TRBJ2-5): DAGVTQSPTHLIKTRGQQVTLRCSPISGHKSVSWYQQVLGQGPQFIFQYYEKEERGRGNFPDRFSARQFPNYSSELNVNALLLGDSALYLCASSPRDSLNTQYFGPGTRLLVL.